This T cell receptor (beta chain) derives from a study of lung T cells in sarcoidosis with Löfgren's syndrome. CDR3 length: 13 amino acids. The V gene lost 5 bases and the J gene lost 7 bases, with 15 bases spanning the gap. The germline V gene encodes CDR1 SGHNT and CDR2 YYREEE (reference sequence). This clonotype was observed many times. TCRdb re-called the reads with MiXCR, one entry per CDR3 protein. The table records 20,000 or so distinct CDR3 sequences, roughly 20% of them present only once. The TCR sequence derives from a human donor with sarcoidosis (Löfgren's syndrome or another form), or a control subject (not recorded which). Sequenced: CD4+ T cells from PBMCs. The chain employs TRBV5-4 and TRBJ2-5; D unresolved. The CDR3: CASSADTWVTQYF. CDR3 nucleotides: TGTGCCAGCAGTGCCGACACATGGGTGACCCAGTACTTC. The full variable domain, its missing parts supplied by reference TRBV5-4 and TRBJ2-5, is ETGVTQSPTHLIKTRGQQVTLRCSSQSGHNTVSWYQQALGQGPQFIFQYYREEENGRGNFPPRFSGLQFPNYSSELNVNALELDDSALYLCASSADTWVTQYFGPGTRLLVL.